Listed below are T cell receptor beta chains from one sample, sequenced in a study of CD8 T cells in ankylosing spondylitis. TCRdb redid the calling of the 5' RACE reads with MiXCR, one entry per CDR3 protein. The sample includes approximately 140,000 distinct CDR3 sequences, 40% to 50% of them seen just once. Source material: synovial fluid, either unsorted or a sorted T cell fraction (not recorded which). These receptors were collected from a male donor with ankylosing spondylitis. Both conserved end residues are part of each CDR3. Fields, in order: J gene, D gene, V gene, clone size, CDR3 DNA, CDR3 protein. A D gene is named only where the DNA matches it firmly. Clone size is not always given. Where it is, it says once, few, many or a class for expanded clones.

J: TRBJ2-1
D: -
V: TRBV7-3
size: few
DNA: TGTGCCAGCAGCCCCTCCCCCAGCTCCTACAATGAGCAGTTCTTC
CDR3: CASSPSPSSYNEQFF

J: TRBJ1-2
D: -
V: TRBV4-1
size: few
DNA: TGCGCCAGCAGCCAAGAGTACAGCGGTAGTGGCTACACCTTC
CDR3: CASSQEYSGSGYTF

J: TRBJ2-7
D: -
V: TRBV11-2
size: few
DNA: TGTGCCAGCAGCCCGGGACAATCCTACGAGCAGTACTTC
CDR3: CASSPGQSYEQYF

J: TRBJ2-2
D: -
V: TRBV20-1
size: -
DNA: TGCAGTGCCACGGGACGGCTGGGGGGTGAGCTGTTTTTT
CDR3: CSATGRLGGELFF

J: TRBJ2-1
D: TRBD1
V: TRBV12-3/TRBV12-4
size: -
DNA: TGTGCCAGCAGTTCCTCAATAGACCGACAGGGGGGCTCCTACAATGAGCAGTTCTTC
CDR3: CASSSSIDRQGGSYNEQFF

J: TRBJ1-4
D: -
V: TRBV3-1
size: -
DNA: TGTGCCAGCAGCCAAAAGACAGCTGAAAAACTGTTTTTT
CDR3: CASSQKTAEKLFF

J: TRBJ2-3
D: TRBD1
V: TRBV25-1
size: -
DNA: TGTGCCAGCAGCGGGACAGGGGGCGACACAGATACGCAGTATTTT
CDR3: CASSGTGGDTDTQYF

J: TRBJ2-2
D: -
V: TRBV7-9
size: -
DNA: TGTGCCAGCAGCCAAGAGGAGAGAAACACCGGGGAGCTGTTTTTT
CDR3: CASSQEERNTGELFF

J: TRBJ1-2
D: -
V: TRBV4-1
size: -
DNA: TGCGCCAGCAGCCAAGATCCCTTCCTTGACCCGGGCGATGGCTACACCTTC
CDR3: CASSQDPFLDPGDGYTF

J: TRBJ1-6
D: -
V: TRBV7-3
size: many
DNA: TGTGCCAGCAGCTTATTTGGGCAAAATAATTCACCCCTCCACTTT
CDR3: CASSLFGQNNSPLHF

J: TRBJ1-1
D: -
V: TRBV7-2
size: -
DNA: TGTGCCAGCAGCTTAGAGAGGGTCGGAGCGAACACTGAAGCTTTCTTT
CDR3: CASSLERVGANTEAFF

J: TRBJ2-4
D: -
V: TRBV20-1
size: -
DNA: TGCAGTGCTAGCGGCCCTGCCAAAAACATTCAGTACTTC
CDR3: CSASGPAKNIQYF

J: TRBJ1-4
D: -
V: TRBV19
size: few
DNA: TGTGCCAGTAGTCAAGGGTGGAAGGAAAAACTGTTTTTT
CDR3: CASSQGWKEKLFF

J: TRBJ1-1
D: TRBD1
V: TRBV11-1
size: -
DNA: TGTGCCAGCAGAGACCCAAGGGTGACAGGGGGGATCCTAAGCACTGAAGCTTTCTTT
CDR3: CASRDPRVTGGILSTEAFF

J: TRBJ2-1
D: TRBD2
V: TRBV11-2
size: once
DNA: TGTGCCAGCAGCTTAGGTCCATTTGGACTAGCGGGAAATGAGCAGTTCTTC
CDR3: CASSLGPFGLAGNEQFF

J: TRBJ2-7
D: -
V: TRBV11-2
size: -
DNA: TGTGCCAGCAGCGCGTCGGGGGAAAGCTCCTACGAGCAGTACTTC
CDR3: CASSASGESSYEQYF

J: TRBJ1-5
D: -
V: TRBV12-3/TRBV12-4
size: -
DNA: TGTGCCAGCAGTTTAGATAGAGATCAGCCCCAGCATTTT
CDR3: CASSLDRDQPQHF

J: TRBJ1-2
D: -
V: TRBV12-3/TRBV12-4
size: few
DNA: TGTGCCAGCAGTCCCCTCGGGCTCAAGGGAGGGAGCTATGGCTACACCTTC
CDR3: CASSPLGLKGGSYGYTF

J: TRBJ1-5
D: TRBD1
V: TRBV5-1
size: -
DNA: TGCGCCAGCAGCTTGGCCCCGGGACAGCGGGAGCCCCAGCATTTT
CDR3: CASSLAPGQREPQHF

J: TRBJ2-3
D: TRBD2
V: TRBV5-1
size: -
DNA: TGCGCCAGCAGCTTGGCCCAAGGGCTAGCGGTTAGCACAGATACGCAGTATTTT
CDR3: CASSLAQGLAVSTDTQYF

J: TRBJ1-2
D: -
V: TRBV20-1
size: -
DNA: TGCAGTGCTAGAGTGGGGGCCCCACACTATGGCTACACCTTC
CDR3: CSARVGAPHYGYTF

J: TRBJ2-4
D: TRBD1
V: TRBV12-3/TRBV12-4
size: -
DNA: TGTGCCAGCAGTACCAGACAGGGGTCTGCCAAAAACATTCAGTACTTC
CDR3: CASSTRQGSAKNIQYF

J: TRBJ2-3
D: TRBD1
V: TRBV5-1
size: -
DNA: TGCGCCAGCGGCTCTGGACAGGGGGAGGCAGATACGCAGTATTTT
CDR3: CASGSGQGEADTQYF

J: TRBJ1-5
D: -
V: TRBV20-1
size: many
DNA: TGCAGTGCTAGTAATGCCGGGGGCTCGATGCCCCAGCATTTT
CDR3: CSASNAGGSMPQHF